This T cell receptor beta chain comes out of a study of T cells in women clearing cervical HPV infection. Study-level information: Control women cleared a single incident HPV16 infection within 12 months. With HLA typing for only a few women, HLA confounding remains possible. Blood came at first lesion visit for cases, post-clearance for controls.

V was clipped by 1 base and J by 4 bases; unmatched bases: 10. Germline assignment: CDR1 LGHNA and CDR2 YNFKEQ. The CDR3 covers 17 residues. With regard to this clone: The read ends 3 residues shy of where the CDR3 ends; the end is completed using the germline J gene.

Clones were read by immunoSEQ multiplex PCR, and TCRdb kept only the in-frame ones, dropping some. Here the sample table reports about 34,000 clones. The sample consisted of blood buffy coat. The receptor was isolated from a woman between 18 and 70 years old with a cervical HPV16 infection that either progressed to CIN3+ or cleared (not recorded which). The chain combines TRBV4-2 with TRBJ2-5, with TRBD2 identical over 9 bases. The CDR3 protein is CASSQGPAGGSTETQYF. CDR3 bases read: TGTGCCAGCAGCCAAGGTCCAGCGGGAGGCTCGACAGAGACC.